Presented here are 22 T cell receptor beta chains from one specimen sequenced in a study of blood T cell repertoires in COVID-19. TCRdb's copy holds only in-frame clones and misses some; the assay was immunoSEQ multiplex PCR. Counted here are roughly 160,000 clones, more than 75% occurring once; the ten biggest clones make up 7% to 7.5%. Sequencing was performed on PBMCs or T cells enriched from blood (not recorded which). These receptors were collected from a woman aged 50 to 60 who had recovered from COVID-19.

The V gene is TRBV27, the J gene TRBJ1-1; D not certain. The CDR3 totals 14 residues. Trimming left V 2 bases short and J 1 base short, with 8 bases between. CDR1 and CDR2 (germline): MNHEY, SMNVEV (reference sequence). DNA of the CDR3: TGTGCCAGCAGTTTAGTCCCCCAGAACACTGAAGCTTTCTTT. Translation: CASSLVPQNTEAFF.

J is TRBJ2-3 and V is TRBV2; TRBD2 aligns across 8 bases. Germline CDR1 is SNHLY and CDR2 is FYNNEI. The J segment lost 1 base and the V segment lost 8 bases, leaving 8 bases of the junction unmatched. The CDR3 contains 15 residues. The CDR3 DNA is TGTGCCAGCGGGCGGGAGGACCGTCGCACAGATACGCAGTATTTT. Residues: CASGREDRRTDTQYF.

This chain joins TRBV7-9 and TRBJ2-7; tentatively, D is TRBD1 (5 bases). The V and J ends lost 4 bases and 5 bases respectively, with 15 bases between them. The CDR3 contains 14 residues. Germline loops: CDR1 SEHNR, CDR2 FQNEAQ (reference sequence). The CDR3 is CASSSIRDFHEQYF. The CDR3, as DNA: TGTGCCAGCAGCTCGATCAGGGATTTCCACGAGCAGTACTTC.

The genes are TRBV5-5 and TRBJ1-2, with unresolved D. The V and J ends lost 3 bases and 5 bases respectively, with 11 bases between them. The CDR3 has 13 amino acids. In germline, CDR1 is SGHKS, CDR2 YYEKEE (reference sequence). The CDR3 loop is CASSSKADYGYTF. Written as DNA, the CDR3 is TGTGCCAGCAGCTCTAAGGCGGATTATGGCTACACCTTC.

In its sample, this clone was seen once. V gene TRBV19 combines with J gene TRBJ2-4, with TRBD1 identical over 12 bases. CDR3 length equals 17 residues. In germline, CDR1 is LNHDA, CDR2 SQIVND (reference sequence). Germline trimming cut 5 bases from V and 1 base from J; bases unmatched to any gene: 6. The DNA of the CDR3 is TGTGCCAGTAGTGCCGGGACAGGGGGCTTTGCCAAAAACATTCAGTACTTC. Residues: CASSAGTGGFAKNIQYF.

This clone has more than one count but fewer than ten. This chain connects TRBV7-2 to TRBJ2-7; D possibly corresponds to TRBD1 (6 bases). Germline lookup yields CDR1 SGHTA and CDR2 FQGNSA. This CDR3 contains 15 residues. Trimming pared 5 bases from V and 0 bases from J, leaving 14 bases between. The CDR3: CASSDSGTPSYEQYF. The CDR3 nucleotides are TGTGCCAGCAGCGACTCCGGGACACCCTCCTACGAGCAGTACTTC.

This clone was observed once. The CDR3 region has the DNA TGTGCCAGCAGAGCCCGACAGTTTAATGAAAAACTGTTTTTT. Its protein product is CASRARQFNEKLFF. The J gene is TRBJ1-4, the V gene TRBV2; maybe TRBD1 (5 bases). The CDR3 totals 14 residues. Deletions cut 6 bases from V and 4 bases from J, with 12 bases between. Germline CDR1 is SNHLY and CDR2 is FYNNEI.

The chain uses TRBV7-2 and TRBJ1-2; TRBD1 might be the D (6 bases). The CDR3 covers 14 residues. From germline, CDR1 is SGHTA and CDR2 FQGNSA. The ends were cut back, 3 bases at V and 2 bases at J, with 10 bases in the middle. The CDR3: CASSLGGLNYGYTF. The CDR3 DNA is TGTGCCAGCAGCTTGGGGGGGCTGAACTATGGCTACACCTTC.

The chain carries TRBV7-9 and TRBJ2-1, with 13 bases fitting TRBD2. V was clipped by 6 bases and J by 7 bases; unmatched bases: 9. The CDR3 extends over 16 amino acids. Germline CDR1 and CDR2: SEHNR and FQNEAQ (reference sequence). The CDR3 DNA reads TGTGCCAGCAGTTCAGGGAGACTAGCGGGAGGTAATGAGCAGTTCTTC. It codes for CASSSGRLAGGNEQFF.

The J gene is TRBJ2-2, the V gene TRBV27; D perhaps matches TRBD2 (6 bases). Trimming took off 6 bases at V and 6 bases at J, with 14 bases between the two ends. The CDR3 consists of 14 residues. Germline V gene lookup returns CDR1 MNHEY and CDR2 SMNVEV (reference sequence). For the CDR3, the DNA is TGTGCCAGCAGACCTCGTGGACTATCCGGGGAGCTGTTTTTT. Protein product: CASRPRGLSGELFF.

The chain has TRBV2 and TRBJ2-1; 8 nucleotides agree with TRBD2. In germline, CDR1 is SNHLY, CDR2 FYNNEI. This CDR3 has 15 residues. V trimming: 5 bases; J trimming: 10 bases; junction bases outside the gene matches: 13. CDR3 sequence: CASSPTSGTSGEQFF. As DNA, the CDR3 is TGTGCCAGCAGTCCTACTAGCGGCACCTCGGGGGAGCAGTTCTTC.

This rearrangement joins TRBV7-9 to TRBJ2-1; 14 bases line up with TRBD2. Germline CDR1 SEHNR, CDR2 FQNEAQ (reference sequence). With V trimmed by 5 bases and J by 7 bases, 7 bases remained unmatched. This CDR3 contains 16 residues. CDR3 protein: CASSPSGTSGRNEQFF. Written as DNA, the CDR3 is TGTGCCAGCAGCCCATCCGGGACTAGCGGGAGAAATGAGCAGTTCTTC.

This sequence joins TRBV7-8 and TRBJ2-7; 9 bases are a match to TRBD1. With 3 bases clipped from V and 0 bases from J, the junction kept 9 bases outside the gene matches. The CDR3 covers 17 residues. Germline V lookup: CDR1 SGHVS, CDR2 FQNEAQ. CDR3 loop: CASSFPRDRVFSYEQYF. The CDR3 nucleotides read TGTGCCAGCAGCTTCCCCCGGGACAGGGTTTTCTCCTACGAGCAGTACTTC.

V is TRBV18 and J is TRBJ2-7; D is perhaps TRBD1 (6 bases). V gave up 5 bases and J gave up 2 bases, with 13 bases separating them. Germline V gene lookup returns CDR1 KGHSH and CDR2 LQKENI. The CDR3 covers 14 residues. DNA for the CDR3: TGTGCCAGCTCAACTAACAGGGTCCCCTACGAGCAGTACTTC. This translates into CASSTNRVPYEQYF.

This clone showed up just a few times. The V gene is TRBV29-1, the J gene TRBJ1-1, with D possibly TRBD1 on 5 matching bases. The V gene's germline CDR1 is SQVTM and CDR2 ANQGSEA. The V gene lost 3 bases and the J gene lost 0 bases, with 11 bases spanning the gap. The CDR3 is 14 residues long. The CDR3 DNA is TGCAGCGTTGACCTGGGGCACGTGAACACTGAAGCTTTCTTT. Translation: CSVDLGHVNTEAFF.

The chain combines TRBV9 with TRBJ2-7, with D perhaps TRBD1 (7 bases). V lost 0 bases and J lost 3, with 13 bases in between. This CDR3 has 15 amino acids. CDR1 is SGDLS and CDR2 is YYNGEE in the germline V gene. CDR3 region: CASSVASGGFYEQYF. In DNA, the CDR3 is TGTGCCAGCAGCGTAGCGTCAGGGGGGTTCTACGAGCAGTACTTC. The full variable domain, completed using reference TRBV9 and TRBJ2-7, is DSGVTQTPKHLITATGQRVTLRCSPRSGDLSVYWYQQSLDQGLQFLIQYYNGEERAKGNILERFSAQQFPDLHSELNLSSLELGDSALYFCASSVASGGFYEQYFGPGTRLTVT.

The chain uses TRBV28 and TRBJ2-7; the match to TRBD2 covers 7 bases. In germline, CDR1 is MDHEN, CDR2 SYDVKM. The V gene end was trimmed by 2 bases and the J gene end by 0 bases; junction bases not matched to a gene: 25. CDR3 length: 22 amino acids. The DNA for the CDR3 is TGTGCCAGCAGTTTAGGGCGTTGGGCGCCCCAGTGGCTAGCGGATACCTCCTACGAGCAGTACTTC. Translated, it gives CASSLGRWAPQWLADTSYEQYF.

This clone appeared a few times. The CDR3 DNA follows: TGTGCCAGTAGTAGACAGATAACCTACGAGCAGTACTTC. This gives the protein CASSRQITYEQYF. The chain is built from TRBV19 and TRBJ2-7; maybe TRBD1 (5 bases). The germline CDR1 and CDR2 sequences are LNHDA and SQIVND (reference sequence). Deletions cut 4 bases from V and 2 bases from J, with 9 bases between. The CDR3 spans 13 residues.

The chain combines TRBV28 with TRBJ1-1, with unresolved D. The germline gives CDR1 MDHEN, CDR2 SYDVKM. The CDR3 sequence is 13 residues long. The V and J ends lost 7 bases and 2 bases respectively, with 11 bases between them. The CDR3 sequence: CASTRLTNTEAFF. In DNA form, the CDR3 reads TGTGCCAGCACTCGACTCACAAACACTGAAGCTTTCTTT.

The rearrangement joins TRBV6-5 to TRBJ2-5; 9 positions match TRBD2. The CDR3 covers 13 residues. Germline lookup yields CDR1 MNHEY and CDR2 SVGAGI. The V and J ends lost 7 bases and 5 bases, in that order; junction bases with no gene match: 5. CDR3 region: CASIFSGSETQYF. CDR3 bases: TGTGCCAGCATCTTTAGCGGGAGCGAGACCCAGTACTTC.

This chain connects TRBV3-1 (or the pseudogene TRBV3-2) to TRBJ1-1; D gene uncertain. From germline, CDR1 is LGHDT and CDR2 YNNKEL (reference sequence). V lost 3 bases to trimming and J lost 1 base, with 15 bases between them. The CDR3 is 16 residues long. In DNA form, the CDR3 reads TGTGCCAGCAGCCAGACCCCAGGCCGAAAGAACACTGAAGCTTTCTTT. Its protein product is CASSQTPGRKNTEAFF.

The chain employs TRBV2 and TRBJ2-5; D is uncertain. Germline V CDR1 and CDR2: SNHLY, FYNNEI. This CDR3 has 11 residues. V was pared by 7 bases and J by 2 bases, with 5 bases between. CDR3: CASKRQETQYF. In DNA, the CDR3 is TGTGCCAGCAAGAGACAAGAGACCCAGTACTTC.